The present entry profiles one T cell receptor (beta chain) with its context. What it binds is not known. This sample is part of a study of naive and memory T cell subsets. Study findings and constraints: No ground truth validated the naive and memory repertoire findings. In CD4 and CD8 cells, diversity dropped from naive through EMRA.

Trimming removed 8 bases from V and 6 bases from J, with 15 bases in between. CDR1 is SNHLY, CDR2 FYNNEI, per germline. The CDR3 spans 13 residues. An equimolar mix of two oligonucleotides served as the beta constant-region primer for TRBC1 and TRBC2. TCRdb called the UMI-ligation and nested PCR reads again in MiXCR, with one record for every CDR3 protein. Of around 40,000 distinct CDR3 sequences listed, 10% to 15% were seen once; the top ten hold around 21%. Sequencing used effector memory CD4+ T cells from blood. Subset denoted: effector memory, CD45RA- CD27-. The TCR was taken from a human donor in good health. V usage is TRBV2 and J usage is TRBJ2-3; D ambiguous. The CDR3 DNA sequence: TGTGCCAGCCTAGTGGGGTCCTGGGATACGCAGTATTTT. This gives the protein CASLVGSWDTQYF.